These 23 T cell receptor beta chains originate from one sample sequenced in a study of cytomegalovirus exposure and HLA in healthy donors. Amplification used 60 Vbeta primers and 13 Jbeta primers. Repertoires were generated with immunoSEQ multiplex PCR, while TCRdb's copy carries only in-frame clones and drops some. The data hold about 200,000 clones, with roughly four fifths observed a single time. The sample comprised PBMCs. These receptors were obtained from a man in his forties in good health and CMV-seropositive.

A few counts support this clone. The chain joins TRBV7-9 to TRBJ2-1, with 9 bases identical to TRBD2. Germline lookup yields CDR1 SEHNR and CDR2 FQNEAQ (reference sequence). This CDR3 spans 16 amino acids. With 3 bases clipped from V and 9 bases from J, the junction kept 12 bases outside the gene matches. CDR3 in amino acids: CASSFLVRGRGSEQFF. In DNA, the CDR3 is TGTGCCAGCAGCTTCTTGGTCCGCGGGAGGGGCAGTGAGCAGTTCTTC.

The chain combines TRBV11-1 with TRBJ1-1; 9 bases fit TRBD1. The CDR3 length is 13 residues. Germline V CDR1 and CDR2: SGHAT, FQDESV (reference sequence). V shed 4 bases, J shed 3 bases, and the junction held 0 bases outside the gene matches. CDR3 DNA: TGTGCCAGCAGCTGGACAGGGGACACTGAAGCTTTCTTT. Protein sequence: CASSWTGDTEAFF.

Here the CDR3 reads CASRPMVPSYNEQFF. DNA of the CDR3: TGTGCCAGCAGGCCTATGGTCCCGTCCTACAATGAGCAGTTCTTC. V and J are TRBV28 and TRBJ2-1, with D unresolved. The CDR3 has 15 residues. CDR1 is MDHEN, CDR2 SYDVKM, per germline. V was trimmed by 6 bases and J by 1 base, leaving 13 bases between them.

This clone was observed a few times. The chain employs TRBV21-1 and TRBJ2-1; the table calls TRBD2, which could not be checked here. TRBV21-1 is assigned pseudogene status. The CDR3 covers 19 residues. CDR3 sequence (DNA): TGTGCCAGCAGCGTAGAAAGGGGACTAGCGGGAGAGACCTACAATGAGCAGTTCTTC. It specifies CASSVERGLAGETYNEQFF.

This clone has a handful of counts. V is TRBV10-3 and J is TRBJ2-7, with D unresolved. The CDR3 length is 12 residues. The germline gives CDR1 ENHRY, CDR2 SYGVKD. V was cut by 0 bases and J by 4 bases, with 4 bases left in between. CDR3 nucleotides: TGTGCCATCAGTGAGTCCGGGTACGAGCAGTACTTC. As protein: CAISESGYEQYF.

The CDR3 sequence is CASSLPGDQPQHF. The CDR3 DNA follows: TGTGCCAGCAGCTTGCCCGGTGATCAGCCCCAGCATTTT. The chain uses TRBV5-6 and TRBJ1-5; D is unclear. The CDR3 length is 13 residues. CDR1 and CDR2 (germline): SGHDT, YYEEEE. Trimming took 1 base from V and 5 from J, leaving 7 bases between them.

V gene TRBV2 combines with J gene TRBJ2-4, with 10 bases that match TRBD1. The junction had 8 bases not matched to a gene; V was cut back by 6 bases and J by 3 bases. The CDR3 runs to 16 residues. CDR1 SNHLY and CDR2 FYNNEI come from the germline V gene. Here the CDR3 DNA reads TGTGCCAGCAGGGCGGGGACAGGGGAAGACAAAAACATTCAGTACTTC. It yields the protein CASRAGTGEDKNIQYF.

V gene TRBV7-6 combines with J gene TRBJ1-3, with D perhaps TRBD1 (6 bases). Germline lookup yields CDR1 SGHVS and CDR2 FNYEAQ. Trimming shortened V by 5 bases and J by 3 bases, and 11 bases separated the two germline ends. There are 14 residues in the CDR3. The CDR3 is CASSPTRGGNTIYF. The CDR3 nucleotides are TGTGCCAGCAGCCCCACCAGGGGTGGAAACACCATATATTTT.

In its sample, this clone was seen a few times. The V and J genes are TRBV5-1 and TRBJ2-1; 7 bases line up with TRBD2. Germline V gene sequence: CDR1 SGHRS, CDR2 YFSETQ. This CDR3 region has 14 residues. J gave up 3 bases and V 3 bases, and 3 bases lay outside the gene matches. CDR3 nucleotides: TGCGCCAGCAGCTCTGGACTAGACTACAATGAGCAGTTCTTC. Translated, it gives CASSSGLDYNEQFF.

This chain connects TRBV7-6 to TRBJ1-1; 11 positions match TRBD1. The trim removed 5 bases at V and 8 bases at J, leaving 10 bases unmatched. CDR1 is SGHVS, CDR2 FNYEAQ, per germline. The CDR3 totals 15 residues. CDR3 sequence reads: CASSPRTGGLIEAFF. In DNA, the CDR3 is TGTGCCAGCAGCCCGCGGACAGGGGGCCTTATCGAAGCTTTCTTT.

The J gene is TRBJ2-3, the V gene TRBV10-3; tentative D call: TRBD1 (6 bases). The V end lost 6 bases, the J end lost 4 bases, and 17 bases lay between the germline ends. Germline V gene lookup returns CDR1 ENHRY and CDR2 SYGVKD. CDR3 length: 15 residues. CDR3 protein: CAIRSRQGNSDTQYF. The CDR3, as DNA: TGTGCCATCAGGTCCCGTCAGGGGAACTCAGATACGCAGTATTTT.

The genes are TRBV5-1 and TRBJ2-6, with a weak D call TRBD1 (5 bases). CDR3 length: 18 residues. Trimming stripped 0 bases from V and 0 bases from J, with 13 bases between. From germline, CDR1 is SGHRS and CDR2 YFSETQ. Written as DNA, the CDR3 is TGCGCCAGCAGCTTGGAGGGCACAGGTTTCTCTGGGGCCAACGTCCTGACTTTC. Its protein product is CASSLEGTGFSGANVLTF.

This clone appeared once. Germline is not matched at one junction end, which may reflect a read error. DNA of the CDR3: TGTGCCAGCAGCTCTCGGTGGGACAGGGGCCCCGCGGTCTTC. This translates into CASSSRWDRGPAVF. The rearrangement joins TRBV5-4 to TRBJ1-2; TRBD1 agrees at 10 bases. This CDR3 spans 14 amino acids. Germline V gene data show CDR1 as SGHNT and CDR2 as YYREEE (reference sequence). The complete variable domain, with remaining parts taken from reference TRBV5-4 and TRBJ1-2, reads ETGVTQSPTHLIKTRGQQVTLRCSSQSGHNTVSWYQQALGQGPQFIFQYYREEENGRGNFPPRFSGLQFPNYSSELNVNALELDDSALYLCASSSRWDRGPAVFGSGTRLTVV.

This chain links TRBV9 with TRBJ1-2, with no clear D. With 2 bases removed from V and 2 bases from J, the gap between germline ends came to 7 bases. The CDR3 has 13 amino acids. Germline-derived CDR1 and CDR2 are SGDLS and YYNGEE. The chain's CDR3 is CASSVGANYGYTF. CDR3 bases: TGTGCCAGCAGCGTGGGCGCGAACTATGGCTACACCTTC.

The genes are TRBV7-2 and TRBJ2-5; 10 bases line up with TRBD2. Trimming removed 3 bases from V and 4 bases from J; junction bases left unmatched: 5. Germline assignment: CDR1 SGHTA and CDR2 FQGNSA. CDR3 length: 15 amino acids. Written as DNA, the CDR3 is TGTGCCAGCAGCTTCCGACTAGCGGGCGGAGAGACCCAGTACTTC. This encodes CASSFRLAGGETQYF.

V is TRBV30 and J is TRBJ1-6; the match to TRBD1 covers 11 bases. V lost 3 bases to trimming and J lost 9 bases; unmatched junction nucleotides: 4. The CDR3 length is 14 residues. Germline V gene sequence: CDR1 GTSNPN, CDR2 SVGIG (reference sequence). For the CDR3, the DNA is TGTGCCTGGAGCCGGGACAGGGGGAGTTCACCCCTCCACTTT. This codes for CAWSRDRGSSPLHF.

J is TRBJ2-3 and V is TRBV6-6; 9 bases match TRBD1. Unmatched junction bases numbered 4, after V lost 2 bases and J lost 1 base. The CDR3 runs 16 residues. The V gene's germline CDR1 is MNHNY and CDR2 SVGAGI (reference sequence). The DNA of the CDR3 is TGTGCCAGCAGTTACGGACAGGGGCCGGGCACAGATACGCAGTATTTT. Translating gives CASSYGQGPGTDTQYF.

This rearrangement joins TRBV5-1 to TRBJ2-3, with 9 bases aligning to TRBD2. The V and J ends lost 4 bases and 6 bases, in that order; junction bases with no gene match: 12. The CDR3 totals 16 residues. CDR1 and CDR2 (germline): SGHRS, YFSETQ. CDR3 DNA: TGCGCCAGCAGCGGGTGGACTAGCGAAACATGGGATACGCAGTATTTT. This codes for CASSGWTSETWDTQYF.

This chain uses TRBV28 with TRBJ2-5; 9 bases are shared with TRBD1. Trimming removed 6 bases from V and 5 bases from J; junction bases left unmatched: 7. Germline V gene lookup returns CDR1 MDHEN and CDR2 SYDVKM. The CDR3 is 14 amino acids. CDR3 residues: CASRTGGRFETQYF. CDR3 in DNA: TGTGCCAGCAGAACAGGGGGCAGGTTCGAGACCCAGTACTTC.

V gene TRBV7-9 combines with J gene TRBJ2-7; D gene ambiguous. The CDR3 is made up of 13 amino acids. V shed 2 bases and J shed 3 bases, with 8 bases lying between them. Germline V gives CDR1 SEHNR, CDR2 FQNEAQ (reference sequence). This CDR3 reads CASSLKPGYEQYF. CDR3 nucleotide sequence: TGTGCCAGCAGCTTAAAGCCGGGCTACGAGCAGTACTTC.

The rearrangement uses TRBV5-1 and TRBJ2-1; the match to TRBD2 covers 8 bases. Germline V CDR1 and CDR2: SGHRS, YFSETQ. The trim removed 4 bases at V and 2 bases at J, leaving 5 bases unmatched. The CDR3 sequence is 15 residues long. The CDR3 reads CASSVKRGTYNEQFF. CDR3 DNA sequence: TGCGCCAGCAGCGTTAAGCGGGGGACCTACAATGAGCAGTTCTTC.

This sequence joins TRBV29-1 and TRBJ2-5; 8 positions agree with TRBD1. Per germline, CDR1 SQVTM and CDR2 ANQGSEA. The CDR3 loop spans 13 amino acids. V lost 2 bases to trimming and J lost 5 bases; unmatched junction nucleotides: 4. CDR3 bases: TGCAGCGTTGAACCAGGGGGCAGGGAGACCCAGTACTTC. It codes for CSVEPGGRETQYF.

The CDR3 DNA reads TGTGCCAGCAGTTTATCCCTCTCCTACGAGCAGTACTTC. Protein: CASSLSLSYEQYF. This chain links TRBV27 with TRBJ2-7; D remains unclear. Trimming removed 0 bases at V and 0 bases at J, with 3 bases between. Germline V CDR1 and CDR2: MNHEY, SMNVEV (reference sequence). This CDR3 has 13 amino acids.